The 23 T cell receptor beta chains listed next were all sequenced from one sample in a study of T cell responses to AZD1222 COVID-19 vaccine (dated by TCRdb to 2020 to 2022). This specimen's time point label, interpreted: baseline before first vaccination. The protocol used for the library was the immunoSEQ multiplex PCR assay. TCRdb's version of the immuneACCESS table is confined to in-frame rearrangements and falls short of the full clone set. An unresolved V gene accounts for under half of the shortfall where checked; the remainder is of unknown origin. Present in this sample are approximately 79,000 clones, 80% to 90% of which were seen just once. The biggest ten clones account for more than 7% of the sample. This specimen was peripheral blood, taken on day 0 of AZD1222 vaccination. These receptors originate from an adult in good health.

J is TRBJ1-6 and V is TRBV25-1; D possibly corresponds to TRBD1 (5 bases). The CDR3 sequence is 13 residues long. Deletions cut 6 bases from V and 8 bases from J, with 11 bases between. Germline loops: CDR1 MGHDK, CDR2 SYGVNS. The CDR3 nucleotides are TGTGCCAGCAGCCCGACAGCCTATTCACCCCTCCACTTT. Translated: CASSPTAYSPLHF.

The DNA of the CDR3 is TGCGCCAGCAGCCAAGATCGGGGACATTCGCAGCCCCAGCATTTT. Amino acids: CASSQDRGHSQPQHF. The chain uses TRBV4-3 and TRBJ1-5, with D possibly matching TRBD1 (6 bases). The germline V and J ends were trimmed by 0 bases and 7 bases, with 13 bases remaining between them. Germline V gene lookup returns CDR1 LGHNA and CDR2 YSLEER. The CDR3 runs to 15 residues.

The chain joins TRBV11-2 to TRBJ2-1; D not certain. CDR3 length equals 15 residues. Germline V CDR1 and CDR2: SGHAT, FQNNGV. V gave up 0 bases and J gave up 9 bases, with 15 bases separating them. CDR3 DNA: TGTGCCAGCAGCTTAGAGGGGTCTCGGGCCCCTGAGCAGTTCTTC. The encoded protein is CASSLEGSRAPEQFF.

The chain is built from TRBV12-3 or TRBV12-4 and TRBJ1-4; the D is unclear. The CDR3 has 12 residues. V lost 3 bases, J lost 11 bases, and 10 bases lay in between. CDR3 nucleotide sequence: TGTGCCAGCAGTTTCCCGACCGGGAAACTGTTTTTT. This encodes CASSFPTGKLFF.

This chain joins TRBV6-5 and TRBJ2-5, with TRBD1 identical over 8 bases. The V segment lost 4 bases and the J segment 4 bases; nucleotides outside the gene matches: 8. The CDR3 consists of 15 residues. CDR1 is MNHEY, CDR2 SVGAGI, per germline. In DNA, the CDR3 is TGTGCCAGCAGTTTGGGGGCAGGGGGCGTAGAGACCCAGTACTTC. This gives the protein CASSLGAGGVETQYF.

V and J are TRBV9 and TRBJ2-6; a weak D match, TRBD1 (5 bases). The CDR3 totals 15 residues. CDR1 SGDLS and CDR2 YYNGEE come from the germline V gene. V gave up 4 bases and J gave up 0 bases, with 8 bases separating them. CDR3 bases: TGTGCCAGCAGCCCCACAGGCTCTGGGGCCAACGTCCTGACTTTC. Protein product: CASSPTGSGANVLTF. Supplemented by reference TRBV9 and TRBJ2-6, the full variable domain reads DSGVTQTPKHLITATGQRVTLRCSPRSGDLSVYWYQQSLDQGLQFLIQYYNGEERAKGNILERFSAQQFPDLHSELNLSSLELGDSALYFCASSPTGSGANVLTFGAGSRLTVL.

J is TRBJ2-3 and V is TRBV9, with 8 bases matching TRBD1. Germline CDR1 is SGDLS and CDR2 is YYNGEE. The CDR3 totals 17 residues. Trimming at V came to 4 bases and at J to 0 bases, leaving 10 bases not matched to a gene. The CDR3 sequence: CASSPTADRVSTDTQYF. In nucleotides, the CDR3 is TGTGCCAGCAGCCCGACCGCGGACAGGGTGAGCACAGATACGCAGTATTTT.

This clone was seen only a few times. V and J are TRBV6-1 and TRBJ2-7, with D perhaps TRBD1 or TRBD2 (7 bases each). The germline gives CDR1 MNHNS, CDR2 SASEGT. The V end lost 0 bases, the J end lost 3 bases, and 12 bases lay between the germline ends. There are 15 residues in the CDR3. The CDR3 DNA reads as TGTGCCAGCAGTGAAGCGCGGGGGACAGTCTACGAGCAGTACTTC. Residues: CASSEARGTVYEQYF.

This clone came up a few times. V usage is TRBV18 and J usage is TRBJ1-1; D is undetermined. Trimming pared 2 bases from V and 5 bases from J, leaving 9 bases between. CDR1 and CDR2 from the germline V gene are KGHSH and LQKENI. The CDR3 sequence is 13 residues long. The CDR3 sequence: CASSPVAATEAFF. In DNA, the CDR3 is TGTGCCAGCTCACCAGTCGCGGCTACTGAAGCTTTCTTT.

The genes are TRBV19 and TRBJ1-2, with 8 bases identical to TRBD1. Germline V lookup: CDR1 LNHDA, CDR2 SQIVND (reference sequence). The V gene end was trimmed by 5 bases and the J gene end by 1 base; junction bases not matched to a gene: 3. This CDR3 is 14 amino acids long. CDR3 region: CASSQQGVNYGYTF. In DNA form, the CDR3 reads TGTGCCAGTAGTCAACAGGGGGTTAACTATGGCTACACCTTC.

This rearrangement joins TRBV28 to TRBJ2-3; the D is unclear. The CDR3 sequence is 15 residues long. Trimming shortened V by 0 bases and J by 2 bases, and 9 bases separated the two germline ends. Germline V gives CDR1 MDHEN, CDR2 SYDVKM. The CDR3: CASSLWGLLTDTQYF. CDR3 in DNA: TGTGCCAGCAGTTTATGGGGTCTTCTCACAGATACGCAGTATTTT.

This chain links TRBV5-1 with TRBJ1-4; possibly TRBD1 for D (6 bases). Trimming left V 4 bases short and J 3 bases short, with 10 bases between. Germline V gene data show CDR1 as SGHRS and CDR2 as YFSETQ. CDR3 length equals 14 residues. The chain's CDR3 is CASSATGSNEKLFF. The CDR3 nucleotides read TGCGCCAGCAGCGCGACAGGTTCTAATGAAAAACTGTTTTTT.

CDR3 nucleotides: TGTGCCAGCGGTATCGGGGCAGGGGGGTACGAGCAGTACTTC. Residues: CASGIGAGGYEQYF. The V and J genes are TRBV6-5 and TRBJ2-7; D is possibly TRBD1 (7 bases). This CDR3 has 14 residues. Germline CDR1 is MNHEY and CDR2 is SVGAGI. V was trimmed by 8 bases and J by 4 bases, leaving 18 bases between them.

The genes are TRBV10-1 and TRBJ1-1; D is unresolved. V was pared by 4 bases and J by 5 bases, with 14 bases between. This CDR3 has 14 amino acids. Germline CDR1 and CDR2: WNHNN and SYGVQD (reference sequence). CDR3 bases: TGCGCCAGCAGTGTCGCGGCGGTGGGGACTGAAGCTTTCTTT. It specifies CASSVAAVGTEAFF.

The chain links TRBV28 to TRBJ1-2; a possible D gene is TRBD1 (6 bases). This CDR3 is built from 16 residues. Germline CDR1 and CDR2: MDHEN and SYDVKM. V shed 6 bases and J shed 4 bases, with 21 bases lying between them. The CDR3 DNA reads as TGTGCCAGCAGCAACCCCCAGGGGAAAAGCCCCTATGGCTACACCTTC. Residues: CASSNPQGKSPYGYTF.

The chain employs TRBV6-5 and TRBJ1-4, with D tentatively TRBD1 (5 bases). Germline V gene data show CDR1 as MNHEY and CDR2 as SVGAGI. CDR3 size: 12 residues. V was cut by 6 bases and J by 10 bases, with 12 bases left in between. CDR3 residues: CASRDGTSKLFF. Written as DNA, the CDR3 is TGTGCCAGCAGAGACGGGACGTCAAAACTGTTTTTT.

The chain couples TRBV5-4 to TRBJ2-1; D gene ambiguous. The germline V and J ends were trimmed by 2 bases and 2 bases, with 11 bases remaining between them. The CDR3 spans 15 residues. The germline CDR1 and CDR2 sequences are SGHNT and YYREEE (reference sequence). CDR3 in amino acids: CASSLTTTTYNEQFF. The CDR3 DNA reads as TGTGCCAGCAGCTTAACTACAACCACCTACAATGAGCAGTTCTTC.

The rearrangement joins TRBV10-1 to TRBJ2-7, with TRBD2 matching over 7 bases. This CDR3 is 13 amino acids long. V shed 7 bases and J 0 bases; nucleotides not matched to a gene: 3. The germline V gene has CDR1 WNHNN and CDR2 SYGVQD (reference sequence). The CDR3 here is CASTPGGSYEQYF. CDR3 nucleotides: TGCGCCAGCACCCCGGGGGGCTCCTACGAGCAGTACTTC.

This clone has only one observation. The V and J genes are TRBV7-9 and TRBJ2-1; no clear D gene. Trimming cost V 0 bases and J 0 bases, with 6 bases left between them. The germline V gene has CDR1 SEHNR and CDR2 FQNEAQ (reference sequence). This CDR3 contains 15 residues. In DNA, the CDR3 is TGTGCCAGCAGCTTAGCGGGAAGCTCCTACAATGAGCAGTTCTTC. This translates into CASSLAGSSYNEQFF.

V and J are TRBV27 and TRBJ1-2, with TRBD1 as a possible D gene (6 bases). The V gene lost 11 bases and the J gene lost 7 bases, with 20 bases spanning the gap. The CDR3 contains 13 residues. The germline gives CDR1 MNHEY, CDR2 SMNVEV (reference sequence). CDR3 DNA sequence: TGTGCCGTACAGCAACAGGGAACAAGTGGCTACACCTTC. This sequence encodes CAVQQQGTSGYTF.

V gene TRBV10-3 combines with J gene TRBJ1-1; TRBD1 agrees at 9 bases. The CDR3 has 14 amino acids. V shed 6 bases and J 2 bases; nucleotides not matched to a gene: 4. Per the germline V gene, CDR1 is ENHRY and CDR2 is SYGVKD. CDR3: CAIRQTGGNTEAFF. The CDR3 DNA reads TGTGCCATCAGACAGACAGGGGGTAACACTGAAGCTTTCTTT.

The gene calls are TRBV28 and TRBJ1-4, with D hard to call. Trimming took 2 bases from V and 8 from J, leaving 12 bases between them. Per germline, CDR1 MDHEN and CDR2 SYDVKM. The CDR3 consists of 14 residues. For the CDR3, the DNA is TGTGCCAGCAGTTTAGGCGGGAGCCTAGAAAAACTGTTTTTT. This codes for CASSLGGSLEKLFF.

This clone was detected only a few times. This chain connects TRBV6-2 or TRBV6-3 to TRBJ2-1, with 8 bases identical to TRBD1. Losses at the gene ends were 4 bases for V and 7 bases for J; bases not matched to a gene: 9. Per the germline V gene, CDR1 is MNHEY and CDR2 is SVGEGT. The CDR3 totals 15 residues. CDR3 DNA sequence: TGTGCCAGCAGTTTTGGACAGGGCGGTTGGAATGAGCAGTTCTTC. Amino acid sequence: CASSFGQGGWNEQFF.